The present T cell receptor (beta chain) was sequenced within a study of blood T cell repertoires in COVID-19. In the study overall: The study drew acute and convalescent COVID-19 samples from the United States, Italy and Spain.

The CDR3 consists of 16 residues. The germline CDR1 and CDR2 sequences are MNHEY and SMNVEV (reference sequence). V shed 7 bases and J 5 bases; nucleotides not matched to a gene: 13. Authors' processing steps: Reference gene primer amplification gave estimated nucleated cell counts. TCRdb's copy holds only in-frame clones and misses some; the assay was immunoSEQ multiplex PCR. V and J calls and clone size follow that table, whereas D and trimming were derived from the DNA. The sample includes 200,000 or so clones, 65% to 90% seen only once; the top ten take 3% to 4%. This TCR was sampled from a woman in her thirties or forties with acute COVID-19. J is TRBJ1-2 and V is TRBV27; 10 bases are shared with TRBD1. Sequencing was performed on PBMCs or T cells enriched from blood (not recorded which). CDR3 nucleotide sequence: TGTGCCAGCACTAAAACCGTGGGACAGGGGACATATGGCTACACCTTC. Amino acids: CASTKTVGQGTYGYTF.